Sequencing of this T cell receptor (beta chain) was carried out in a study of blood T cells in healthy people across ages. Whole-study findings and limits: When set beside aged donors, long-lived donors presented more naive CD4+ cells and higher diversity.

Trimming left V 3 bases short and J 3 bases short, with 13 bases between. This CDR3 has 14 residues. Germline V gene lookup returns CDR1 DFQATT and CDR2 SNEGSKA (reference sequence). This clonotype was observed a handful of times. Its antigen is not identified. A sample-barcoded 5' primer and a J-beta primer mix were used in a second PCR of roughly 7 to 11 cycles. TCRdb re-derived calls from the 5' RACE reads in MiXCR, one entry per CDR3 protein. This sample has 650,000 to 900,000 distinct CDR3 sequences, with 55% to 65% found just once. The chain has TRBV20-1 and TRBJ2-3; D could derive from TRBD1 or TRBD2 (5 bases each). The receptor's source is a man younger than 45 in good health. Material: blood. CDR3 DNA: TGCAGTGCTAGCCACCGGGACGGTACAGATACGCAGTATTTT. This gives the protein CSASHRDGTDTQYF.